The 14 T cell receptor beta chains below were found in one sample sequenced in a study of shared clonotypes between healthy human individuals. Sequencing was performed with immunoSEQ multiplex PCR; in TCRdb, only in-frame clones are kept and a portion is missing. The sample yields approximately 350,000 clones, around 96% seen once. Material for sequencing was memory CD8+ T cells sorted from blood. This sample's subset: CD45RO+ cells pooled with CCR7-negative TemRA cells. Receptors were obtained from a man aged 25 to 40 in good health.

In its sample, this clone was seen once. This chain connects TRBV10-2 to TRBJ1-2; D unclear. The germline gives CDR1 WSHSY, CDR2 SAAADI. This CDR3 is built from 12 residues. V lost 2 bases and J lost 2, with 3 bases in between. The CDR3 loop reads CASSETNYGYTF. CDR3 sequence (DNA): TGCGCCAGCAGTGAGACAAACTATGGCTACACCTTC.

V usage is TRBV20-1 and J usage is TRBJ2-7; D is unclear. Per germline, CDR1 DFQATT and CDR2 SNEGSKA (reference sequence). This CDR3 spans 10 amino acids. The V gene lost 5 bases and the J gene lost 0 bases, with 2 bases spanning the gap. Here the CDR3 reads CSAGSYEQYF. The CDR3 nucleotides read TGCAGTGCTGGCTCCTACGAGCAGTACTTC.

A remark on this clone: The identical CDR3 is also encoded by other nucleotide sequences in the sample. The chain carries TRBV5-1 and TRBJ2-2; D is undetermined. The V end was cut by 1 base, the J end by 7 bases, with 2 bases between. Germline CDR1 reads SGHRS; CDR2 reads YFSETQ. CDR3 length: 11 amino acids. The CDR3 DNA reads TGCGCCAGCAGCTTGAACGGGGAGCTGTTTTTT. Amino acid sequence: CASSLNGELFF. The variable domain in full, completed from reference TRBV5-1 and TRBJ2-2, reads KAGVTQTPRYLIKTRGQQVTLSCSPISGHRSVSWYQQTPGQGLQFLFEYFSETQRNKGNFPGRFSGRQFSNSRSEMNVSTLELGDSALYLCASSLNGELFFGEGSRLTVL.

The chain joins TRBV6-5 to TRBJ1-5, with D possibly being TRBD1 (5 bases). The CDR3 has 13 amino acids. Germline CDR1 is MNHEY and CDR2 is SVGAGI. Trimming stripped 6 bases from V and 7 bases from J, with 13 bases between. The CDR3: CASRRTGTQPQHF. The CDR3 bases are TGTGCCAGCAGGCGGACCGGGACCCAGCCCCAGCATTTT.

The chain joins TRBV4-2 to TRBJ1-2, with D perhaps TRBD1 (6 bases). Per the germline V gene, CDR1 is LGHNA and CDR2 is YNFKEQ. V lost 4 bases and J lost 8, with 14 bases in between. The CDR3 spans 13 residues. The CDR3 DNA reads TGTGCCAGCAGCCCGACAGGTCAATCGGGCTACACCTTC. This translates into CASSPTGQSGYTF.

The chain is built from TRBV7-9 and TRBJ2-7, with D tentatively TRBD1 (5 bases). This CDR3 is built from 13 residues. Trimming took off 3 bases at V and 3 bases at J, with 9 bases between the two ends. Germline loops: CDR1 SEHNR, CDR2 FQNEAQ (reference sequence). CDR3 in DNA: TGTGCCAGCAGCTTCCAGGGCAACTACGAGCAGTACTTC. This translates into CASSFQGNYEQYF. Looking up the rest from reference TRBV7-9 and TRBJ2-7 gives the full variable domain: DTGVSQNPRHKITKRGQNVTFRCDPISEHNRLYWYRQTLGQGPEFLTYFQNEAQLEKSRLLSDRFSAERPKGSFSTLEIQRTEQGDSAMYLCASSFQGNYEQYFGPGTRLTVT.

This clone was seen a single time. The rearrangement links TRBV6-6 to TRBJ1-1; D is perhaps TRBD1 (5 bases). This CDR3 contains 13 residues. Trimming shortened V by 8 bases and J by 3 bases, and 13 bases separated the two germline ends. From germline, CDR1 is MNHNY and CDR2 SVGAGI (reference sequence). CDR3 loop: CASYWPGDTEAFF. In DNA, the CDR3 is TGTGCCAGCTACTGGCCGGGGGACACTGAAGCTTTCTTT.

The rearrangement links TRBV27 to TRBJ2-2, with D possibly TRBD2 on 6 matching bases. The CDR3 length is 13 residues. The V end was cut by 2 bases, the J end by 7 bases, with 8 bases between. CDR1 and CDR2 (germline): MNHEY, SMNVEV (reference sequence). CDR3 protein: CASSLKGGGELFF. In nucleotides, the CDR3 is TGTGCCAGCAGTTTAAAGGGAGGCGGGGAGCTGTTTTTT.

The V gene is TRBV6-5, the J gene TRBJ1-2; the D is unclear. The CDR3 runs 13 residues. Germline CDR1 reads MNHEY; CDR2 reads SVGAGI. V lost 6 bases and J 0 bases, leaving 8 bases between the germline ends. The CDR3 is CASRSGSNYGYTF. CDR3 in DNA: TGTGCCAGCAGGAGTGGGTCTAACTATGGCTACACCTTC.

The rearrangement joins TRBV5-1 to TRBJ2-7; no clear D. The germline V gene encodes CDR1 SGHRS and CDR2 YFSETQ. The CDR3 is 13 residues long. V lost 4 bases to trimming and J lost 0 bases, with 8 bases between them. This chain's CDR3 is CASSGRDSYEQYF. CDR3 sequence (DNA): TGCGCCAGCAGCGGCAGAGACTCCTACGAGCAGTACTTC.

The rearrangement links TRBV7-2 to TRBJ2-1; 13 bases are shared with TRBD2. This CDR3 spans 15 amino acids. Germline V gene sequence: CDR1 SGHTA, CDR2 FQGNSA. The ends lost 5 bases at V and 10 bases at J; junction bases unmatched: 8. DNA of the CDR3: TGTGCCAGCAGCACCCGACTAGCGGGAGGTGGGGAGCAGTTCTTC. This gives the protein CASSTRLAGGGEQFF.

The chain couples TRBV15 to TRBJ1-3; D uncertain. Trimming took off 0 bases at V and 4 bases at J, with 4 bases between the two ends. Germline CDR1 LNHNV, CDR2 YYDKDF (reference sequence). CDR3 length equals 13 residues. This CDR3 reads CATSREGGNTIYF. The CDR3 DNA reads TGTGCCACCAGCAGAGAAGGCGGAAACACCATATATTTT.

The chain uses TRBV5-1 and TRBJ1-4; weak D call: TRBD1 (6 bases). CDR3 size: 12 residues. Germline CDR1 is SGHRS and CDR2 is YFSETQ. V was trimmed by 0 bases and J by 10 bases, leaving 7 bases between them. The CDR3 nucleotides are TGCGCCAGCAGCTTGGAAGGGGGAAAACTGTTTTTT. It specifies CASSLEGGKLFF.

V usage is TRBV27 and J usage is TRBJ2-3; D unresolved. CDR1 and CDR2 from the germline V gene are MNHEY and SMNVEV (reference sequence). Trimming cost V 5 bases and J 1 base, with 16 bases left between them. The CDR3 is 16 amino acids. For the CDR3, the DNA is TGTGCCAGCAGTCTTCTAAGAGACTGGGGCACAGATACGCAGTATTTT. This gives the protein CASSLLRDWGTDTQYF.